The T cell receptor beta chain under discussion was sequenced for a study of T-cell memory formation after mild COVID-19. Study summary: TCR clusters showed largely donor specificity.

This clonotype was recorded a few times. Its antigen is unknown. The V gene end was trimmed by 5 bases and the J gene end by 5 bases; junction bases not matched to a gene: 10. The CDR3 covers 15 residues. Germline CDR1 is LGHDT and CDR2 is YNNKEL (reference sequence). Study results and caveats: CD4+ clones that contracted lay mainly in CM and EM; CD8+ ones lay in EMRA. Pre-infection memory already had some responding clones, implying cross-reactive memory joined.

Using its own MiXCR run on the 5' RACE reads, TCRdb lists one record per CDR3 protein. The sample holds roughly 310,000 distinct CDR3 sequences, approximately 15% seen once. The sequencing sample was made of PBMCs or a T cell subset sorted from them (not recorded which). The chain recombines TRBV3-1 with TRBJ2-7; 9 nucleotides align to TRBD1. The clonotype comes from a man between 18 and 29 years old who had mild COVID-19 (a few samples of this study predate the infection). Cell type and time point are not known. CDR3 region: CASSLRKGQGDEQYF. CDR3 bases: TGTGCCAGCAGCTTAAGGAAGGGACAGGGAGACGAGCAGTACTTC.